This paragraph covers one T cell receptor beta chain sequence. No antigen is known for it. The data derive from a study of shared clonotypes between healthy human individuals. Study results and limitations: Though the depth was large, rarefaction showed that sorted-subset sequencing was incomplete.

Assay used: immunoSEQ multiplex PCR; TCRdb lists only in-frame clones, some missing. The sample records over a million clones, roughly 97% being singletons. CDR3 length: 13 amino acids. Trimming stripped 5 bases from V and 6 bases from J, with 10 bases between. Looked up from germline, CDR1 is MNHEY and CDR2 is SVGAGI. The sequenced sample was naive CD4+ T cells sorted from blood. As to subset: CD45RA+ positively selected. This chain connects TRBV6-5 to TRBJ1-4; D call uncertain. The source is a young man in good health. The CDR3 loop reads CASSQDVDEKLFF. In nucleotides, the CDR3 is TGTGCCAGCAGTCAGGACGTGGATGAAAAACTGTTTTTT.